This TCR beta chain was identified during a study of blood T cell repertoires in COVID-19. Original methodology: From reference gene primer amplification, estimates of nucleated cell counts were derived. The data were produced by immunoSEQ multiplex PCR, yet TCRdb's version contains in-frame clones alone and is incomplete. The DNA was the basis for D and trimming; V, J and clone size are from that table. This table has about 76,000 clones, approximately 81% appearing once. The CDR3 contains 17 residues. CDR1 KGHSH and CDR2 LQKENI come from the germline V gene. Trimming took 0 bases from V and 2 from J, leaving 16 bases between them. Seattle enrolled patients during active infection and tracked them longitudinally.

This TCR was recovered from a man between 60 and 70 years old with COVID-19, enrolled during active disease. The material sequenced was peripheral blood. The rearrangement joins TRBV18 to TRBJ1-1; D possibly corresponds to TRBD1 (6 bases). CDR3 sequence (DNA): TGTGCCAGCTCACCACCGTACCCAGGGGTCCTTAACACTGAAGCTTTCTTT. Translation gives CASSPPYPGVLNTEAFF.